The clone carrying this T cell receptor beta chain was counted a few times. Multiplex PCR with BIOMED2 TRB-A/B primer pools amplified TRB rearrangements. In TCRdb, the multiplex PCR reads were re-called with MiXCR into one record per CDR3 protein. There are around 8,200 distinct CDR3 sequences in the sample; 26% occur only once, and 15% to 20% lies in the top ten. TRB was amplified from about 250-500 ng of blood genomic DNA. The germline gives CDR1 SGHNT, CDR2 YYREEE (reference sequence). The CDR3 consists of 17 residues. V dropped 4 bases and J dropped 2; count of bases not matched to a gene: 8. The data were obtained in a study of T and B cells in COVID-19 patients. Overall study context: Peripheral blood came from COVID-19 patients with active infection or after recovery. Comorbidities linked to unfavorable COVID-19 outcome were present in about 90% of the roughly 20 active-infection patients.

This chain connects TRBV5-4 to TRBJ2-6, with 8 bases that match TRBD1. This TCR derives from a human donor with active COVID-19. Sequences were obtained from blood. The CDR3 here is CASSLDRALTGANVLTF. The CDR3 DNA sequence: TGTGCCAGCAGCCTGGACAGGGCTCTAACTGGGGCCAACGTCCTGACTTTC.